The clone carrying this TCR beta chain was recorded once. A much larger clone lies a single base off, so this may be a read error. From germline, CDR1 is SQVTM and CDR2 ANQGSEA. CDR3 length equals 14 residues. This record comes from a study of molecular identifiers for immune sequencing clone quantification. TCRdb re-analysed the PCR reads in MiXCR, keeping a single row per CDR3 protein. Of more than 450,000 distinct CDR3 sequences listed, around 23% are singletons. The sequence was collected from a human donor in good health. Some libraries in this study had Jurkat cell RNA spiked in. The sequenced material came from naive CD8+ T cells from blood, with Jurkat cell RNA spiked in. This sample's subset: FACS-sorted CD8+CD4-CCR7+CD45RA+ naive T cells. The rearrangement uses TRBV29-1 and TRBJ1-2; D is perhaps TRBD1 (5 bases). CDR3 loop: CCVISQGTNYGYTF. CDR3 in DNA: TGCTGCGTTATAAGTCAGGGAACTAACTATGGCTACACCTTC. The full variable domain, in which reference TRBV29-1 and TRBJ1-2 provide the parts outside the CDR3, is SAVISQKPSRDICQRGTSLTIQCQVDSQVTMMFWYRQQPGQSLTLIATANQGSEATYESGFVIDKFPISRPNLTFSTLTVSNMSPEDSSIYLCCVISQGTNYGYTFGSGTRLTVV.